A single sample is the source of the 6 T cell receptor beta chains below, sequenced in a study of T cells after yellow fever vaccination. TCRdb used MiXCR to reprocess the 5' RACE reads, holding one entry per CDR3 protein. The sample gives about 240,000 distinct CDR3 sequences, less than 9% of which show up once; approximately 0.85% is in the top ten. Sequencing was performed on CD4+ T cells sorted from PBMCs, taken 15 days after the yellow fever booster vaccination. The source of these receptors is a man between 25 and 39 years old who received the YFV17D yellow fever vaccine.

This clonotype was counted only a few times. The chain employs TRBV5-1 and TRBJ2-7, with TRBD2 as a possible D gene (6 bases). V lost 4 bases to trimming and J lost 0 bases, with 14 bases between them. CDR1 and CDR2 from the germline V gene are SGHRS and YFSETQ. The CDR3 extends over 15 amino acids. The CDR3 nucleotides read TGCGCCAGCAGCCCTGGGGGGACCCCCTCCTACGAGCAGTACTTC. Its translation is CASSPGGTPSYEQYF.

This clonotype was seen a few times. The CDR3 loop reads CASSAGNPNTEAFF. As DNA, the CDR3 is TGTGCCAGCAGCGCAGGGAACCCGAACACTGAAGCTTTCTTT. The chain joins TRBV9 to TRBJ1-1, with D possibly being TRBD1 (5 bases). The CDR3 runs to 14 residues. Per the germline V gene, CDR1 is SGDLS and CDR2 is YYNGEE. V was trimmed by 3 bases and J by 1 base, leaving 10 bases between them. The full variable domain, with the rest looked up from reference TRBV9 and TRBJ1-1, is DSGVTQTPKHLITATGQRVTLRCSPRSGDLSVYWYQQSLDQGLQFLIQYYNGEERAKGNILERFSAQQFPDLHSELNLSSLELGDSALYFCASSAGNPNTEAFFGQGTRLTVV.

This clonotype has at least ten counts. This chain uses TRBV28 with TRBJ2-1, with 9 bases identical to TRBD2. The CDR3 has 18 residues. Trimming cost V 4 bases and J 3 bases; bases outside gene matches: 13. The germline gives CDR1 MDHEN, CDR2 SYDVKM. This CDR3 is CASSSTASGDGGYNEQFF. For the CDR3, the DNA is TGTGCCAGCAGTTCAACGGCTAGCGGGGATGGGGGCTACAATGAGCAGTTCTTC. Full variable domain (remainder filled in from reference TRBV28 and TRBJ2-1): DVKVTQSSRYLVKRTGEKVFLECVQDMDHENMFWYRQDPGLGLRLIYFSYDVKMKEKGDIPEGYSVSREKKERFSLILESASTNQTSMYLCASSSTASGDGGYNEQFFGPGTRLTVL.

This clonotype was recorded a few times. This chain connects TRBV5-1 to TRBJ2-1; 11 nucleotides align to TRBD2. Germline values: CDR1 SGHRS, CDR2 YFSETQ. The CDR3 totals 17 residues. Trimming took 7 bases from V and 4 from J; bases not matched to a gene: 13. Here the CDR3 reads CASGLAGGPTPYNEQFF. The CDR3 nucleotides read TGCGCCAGCGGGCTAGCGGGAGGCCCTACCCCGTACAATGAGCAGTTCTTC.

Written as DNA, the CDR3 is TGTGCCAGCAGCACCTCGACGGACTCCTACGAGCAGTACTTC. Protein product: CASSTSTDSYEQYF. This sequence joins TRBV9 and TRBJ2-7; D not resolved. The CDR3 has 14 residues. Trimming took off 4 bases at V and 0 bases at J, with 11 bases between the two ends. Germline V gene sequence: CDR1 SGDLS, CDR2 YYNGEE.

This clonotype was recorded a few times. V is TRBV5-1 and J is TRBJ1-4; tentative D call: TRBD1 (5 bases). V shed 0 bases and J shed 7 bases, with 16 bases lying between them. The length of the CDR3 is 16 residues. Germline-derived CDR1 and CDR2 are SGHRS and YFSETQ. In DNA, the CDR3 is TGCGCCAGCAGCTTGGTTGCAGGGTCGGGTGGTGAAAAACTGTTTTTT. Its protein product is CASSLVAGSGGEKLFF. The full variable domain, in which reference TRBV5-1 and TRBJ1-4 provide the parts outside the CDR3, is KAGVTQTPRYLIKTRGQQVTLSCSPISGHRSVSWYQQTPGQGLQFLFEYFSETQRNKGNFPGRFSGRQFSNSRSEMNVSTLELGDSALYLCASSLVAGSGGEKLFFGSGTQLSVL.